The present entry profiles one T cell receptor beta chain with its context. Original analysis: It was from reference gene primer amplification that nucleated cell counts were estimated. The assay was immunoSEQ multiplex PCR, and TCRdb's table has in-frame clones only and misses some. V and J calls and clone size are as listed in that table; D and trimming were resolved from the DNA. The sample has some 190,000 clones; about 85% are singletons. This CDR3 is built from 13 residues. CDR1 is SEHNR, CDR2 FQNEAQ, per germline (reference sequence). V lost 1 base and J 8 bases, leaving 6 bases between the germline ends. The data were taken from a study of blood T cell repertoires in COVID-19. Study overall: Samples came from the United States, Italy and Spain, spanning acute and convalescent COVID-19. From T cells, B-cell-depleted T cells, or PBMCs came the material, which was cDNA or gDNA.

Recruited during active infection, patients (from Seattle) were subsequently followed longitudinally. The TCR sequence derives from a man older than 75 with COVID-19, enrolled during active disease. The specimen was peripheral blood. This rearrangement joins TRBV7-9 to TRBJ1-6; no reliable D call. CDR3: CASSLDRYSPLHF. The CDR3 DNA follows: TGTGCCAGCAGCTTAGATCGGTATTCACCCCTCCACTTT.